The next 32 T cell receptor beta chains were all read from a single sample in a study of blood T cell repertoires in COVID-19 (dated by TCRdb to 2018 to 2021). The library relied on the immunoSEQ multiplex PCR assay. In TCRdb, the immuneACCESS table is reduced to in-frame sequences with V and J assigned. These tables do not hold every clone; where another copy was compared, an unresolved V gene accounts for under half, and the others remain unexplained. For this sample there are some 58,000 clones; 86% appear just once. The leading ten clones occupy less than 1.5% of the sample. The sequenced sample was peripheral blood. These receptors were collected from a man in his forties or fifties with acute or convalescent COVID-19.

The chain combines TRBV5-1 with TRBJ1-4, with a tentative D call TRBD1 (5 bases). V lost 0 bases to trimming and J lost 8 bases, with 11 bases between them. This CDR3 is built from 14 residues. From germline, CDR1 is SGHRS and CDR2 YFSETQ. For the CDR3, the DNA is TGCGCCAGCAGCTTGGTCGCGGGGGTAGAAAAACTGTTTTTT. It is translated as CASSLVAGVEKLFF.

The chain has TRBV25-1 and TRBJ2-3; maybe TRBD1 (5 bases). This CDR3 region has 14 residues. Germline V CDR1 and CDR2: MGHDK, SYGVNS. V was clipped by 2 bases and J by 5 bases, with 11 bases between them. This CDR3 is CASSEPNDRDTQYF. CDR3 nucleotides: TGTGCCAGCAGTGAACCTAACGACAGAGATACGCAGTATTTT.

This chain joins TRBV7-6 and TRBJ1-6; perhaps TRBD1 as D (6 bases). Trimming left V 5 bases short and J 2 bases short, with 13 bases between. Germline V gives CDR1 SGHVS, CDR2 FNYEAQ. The CDR3 consists of 16 residues. This CDR3 is CASSQRTEPYNSPLHF. CDR3 bases: TGTGCCAGCAGCCAAAGGACAGAACCCTATAATTCACCCCTCCACTTT. Looking up the rest from reference TRBV7-6 and TRBJ1-6 gives the full variable domain: GAGVSQSPRYKVTKRGQDVALRCDPISGHVSLYWYRQALGQGPEFLTYFNYEAQQDKSGLPNDRFSAERPEGSISTLTIQRTEQRDSAMYRCASSQRTEPYNSPLHFGNGTRLTVT.

CDR3 amino acids: CASSSGGASTDTQYF. DNA of the CDR3: TGCGCCAGCAGCAGCGGGGGGGCTAGCACAGATACGCAGTATTTT. The chain recombines TRBV5-1 with TRBJ2-3; TRBD2 matches at 10 bases. There are 15 residues in the CDR3. V lost 4 bases to trimming and J lost 0 bases; unmatched junction nucleotides: 2. Germline V gene lookup returns CDR1 SGHRS and CDR2 YFSETQ.

This clone was seen just once. The rearrangement uses TRBV6-5 and TRBJ1-1, with D perhaps TRBD1 (5 bases). Trimming pared 5 bases from V and 3 bases from J, leaving 13 bases between. Germline CDR1 and CDR2: MNHEY and SVGAGI. CDR3 length: 14 residues. The CDR3 spells CASSPGLADTEAFF. As DNA, the CDR3 is TGTGCCAGCAGTCCAGGGTTGGCGGACACTGAAGCTTTCTTT.

This chain uses TRBV7-2 with TRBJ2-3; tentative D call: TRBD2 (5 bases). Per the germline V gene, CDR1 is SGHTA and CDR2 is FQGNSA. V lost 2 bases and J 3 bases, leaving 12 bases between the germline ends. The CDR3 totals 15 residues. CDR3 in DNA: TGTGCCAGCAGCTTAACCGGGATCTCAACAGATACGCAGTATTTT. Translation gives CASSLTGISTDTQYF.

The rearrangement joins TRBV5-4 to TRBJ2-3, with D possibly being TRBD2 (5 bases). The CDR3 sequence is 14 residues long. Germline V gene sequence: CDR1 SGHNT, CDR2 YYREEE (reference sequence). V was clipped by 3 bases and J by 6 bases, with 14 bases between them. CDR3 DNA sequence: TGTGCCAGCAGCTCAGAGAGGGTCGACGATACGCAGTATTTT. Translation gives CASSSERVDDTQYF.

This clone occurred once. The chain's CDR3 is CASSPGVGQDTEAFF. For the CDR3, the DNA is TGTGCCAGCAGCCCAGGGGTGGGCCAGGACACTGAAGCTTTCTTT. The chain employs TRBV6-5 and TRBJ1-1, with D possibly being TRBD1 (6 bases). The V and J ends lost 6 bases and 3 bases respectively, with 17 bases between them. This CDR3 has 15 amino acids. In germline, CDR1 is MNHEY, CDR2 SVGAGI.

The V call is TRBV5-4, the J call TRBJ1-4, with 8 bases matching TRBD1. There are 15 residues in the CDR3. Unmatched junction bases numbered 6, after V lost 1 base and J lost 7 bases. In germline, CDR1 is SGHNT, CDR2 YYREEE (reference sequence). The CDR3 is CASSLRQGPGEKLFF. In DNA form, the CDR3 reads TGTGCCAGCAGCTTGCGACAGGGGCCGGGTGAAAAACTGTTTTTT.

The chain recombines TRBV7-9 with TRBJ1-2; perhaps TRBD1 as D (5 bases). Between the trimmed V and J ends, which lost 3 bases and 1 base, there was a span of 12 bases. The germline gives CDR1 SEHNR, CDR2 FQNEAQ (reference sequence). The CDR3 totals 15 residues. Here the CDR3 reads CASSLGQGLNYGYTF. The CDR3 DNA follows: TGTGCCAGCAGCTTGGGTCAGGGCCTTAACTATGGCTACACCTTC.

The chain combines TRBV7-2 with TRBJ2-3, with 11 bases lining up with TRBD2. CDR3 size: 15 residues. Trimming removed 6 bases from V and 2 bases from J; junction bases left unmatched: 4. Germline assignment: CDR1 SGHTA and CDR2 FQGNSA. CDR3 DNA: TGTGCCAGCAGGATTAGCGGGGGGGCCACAGATACGCAGTATTTT. It encodes CASRISGGATDTQYF.

This rearrangement joins TRBV5-8 to TRBJ2-1; 13 nucleotides line up with TRBD2. V was pared by 2 bases and J by 5 bases, with 7 bases of the junction left unmatched. CDR1 and CDR2 (germline): SGHTS, YDEGEE. The CDR3 length is 17 residues. The CDR3 here is CASSFPGLAGRNNEQFF. In nucleotides, the CDR3 is TGTGCCAGCAGCTTCCCGGGACTAGCGGGGCGGAACAATGAGCAGTTCTTC.

The chain uses TRBV11-2 and TRBJ2-1; D is unresolved. Germline CDR1 reads SGHAT; CDR2 reads FQNNGV. There are 14 residues in the CDR3. Trimming pared 0 bases from V and 2 bases from J, leaving 5 bases between. CDR3 loop: CASSLDGAYNEQFF. Here the CDR3 DNA reads TGTGCCAGCAGCTTAGATGGAGCCTACAATGAGCAGTTCTTC. The full variable domain, its missing parts supplied by reference TRBV11-2 and TRBJ2-1, is EAGVAQSPRYKIIEKRQSVAFWCNPISGHATLYWYQQILGQGPKLLIQFQNNGVVDDSQLPKDRFSAERLKGVDSTLKIQPAKLEDSAVYLCASSLDGAYNEQFFGPGTRLTVL.

The chain has TRBV7-2 and TRBJ2-6; possible D gene TRBD2, 5 bases. In germline, CDR1 is SGHTA, CDR2 FQGNSA. The V end lost 7 bases, the J end lost 0 bases, and 7 bases lay between the germline ends. The CDR3 consists of 14 residues. As DNA, the CDR3 is TGTGCCAGCAAACGGGACTCTGGGGCCAACGTCCTGACTTTC. As protein: CASKRDSGANVLTF.

The V and J genes are TRBV6-5 and TRBJ1-2; D ambiguous. From germline, CDR1 is MNHEY and CDR2 SVGAGI. The CDR3 covers 13 residues. Trimming shortened V by 5 bases and J by 2 bases, and 9 bases separated the two germline ends. The CDR3 region has the DNA TGTGCCAGCAGTCGGAACAGAAACTATGGCTACACCTTC. Encoded protein: CASSRNRNYGYTF.

This clone showed up just once. This rearrangement joins TRBV3-1 (or the pseudogene TRBV3-2) to TRBJ2-5, with D possibly matching TRBD2 (6 bases). CDR1 is LGHDT, CDR2 YNNKEL, per germline (reference sequence). V lost 1 base to trimming and J lost 2 bases, with 23 bases between them. CDR3 size: 19 residues. Written as DNA, the CDR3 is TGTGCCAGCAGCCAAGGCTCAGCGGGTCTGTTAAGAGGGCAAGAGACCCAGTACTTC. Amino acids: CASSQGSAGLLRGQETQYF.

This clone was observed a few times. The CDR3 loop is CASSSWTGIGSYNSPLHF. CDR3 DNA sequence: TGTGCCAGCAGTTCCTGGACAGGGATCGGCTCCTATAATTCACCCCTCCACTTT. The rearrangement uses TRBV27 and TRBJ1-6, with 8 bases lining up with TRBD1. With V trimmed by 4 bases and J by 0 bases, 8 bases remained unmatched. This CDR3 region has 18 residues. The germline CDR1 and CDR2 sequences are MNHEY and SMNVEV (reference sequence).

The V call is TRBV13, the J call TRBJ2-3; 10 bases match TRBD2. The J segment lost 1 base and the V segment lost 5 bases, leaving 6 bases of the junction unmatched. The length of the CDR3 is 16 residues. In germline, CDR1 is PRHDT, CDR2 FYEKMQ (reference sequence). The CDR3 region is CASSPPGTSGTDTQYF. CDR3 nucleotide sequence: TGTGCCAGCAGCCCCCCCGGGACTAGCGGCACAGATACGCAGTATTTT.

In nucleotides, the CDR3 is TGTGCCAGCAGCTTAACGGGACAGGGAGGCAATGAGCAGTTCTTC. As protein: CASSLTGQGGNEQFF. This chain joins TRBV7-3 and TRBJ2-1, with TRBD1 identical over 9 bases. V was pared by 0 bases and J by 6 bases, with 3 bases of the junction left unmatched. Germline CDR1 SGHTA, CDR2 FQGTGA. The CDR3 extends over 15 amino acids.

This sequence joins TRBV29-1 and TRBJ1-2; 10 bases are a match to TRBD1. The trim removed 5 bases at V and 3 bases at J, leaving 9 bases unmatched. This CDR3 region has 15 residues. CDR1 SQVTM and CDR2 ANQGSEA come from the germline V gene. The CDR3 coding sequence is TGCAGCGTTCCCCCCCAAGGGACAGGGGACTATGGCTACACCTTC. This translates into CSVPPQGTGDYGYTF. The variable domain in full, with the rest retrieved from reference TRBV29-1 and TRBJ1-2, is SAVISQKPSRDICQRGTSLTIQCQVDSQVTMMFWYRQQPGQSLTLIATANQGSEATYESGFVIDKFPISRPNLTFSTLTVSNMSPEDSSIYLCSVPPQGTGDYGYTFGSGTRLTVV.

The rearrangement joins TRBV5-6 to TRBJ2-5; 7 bases map to TRBD2. V was pared by 4 bases and J by 4 bases, with 13 bases of the junction left unmatched. The CDR3 has 16 amino acids. The V gene's germline CDR1 is SGHDT and CDR2 YYEEEE. The CDR3 DNA reads as TGTGCCAGCAGCCCGGGCGGCCGACTAGCTACAGAGACCCAGTACTTC. This sequence encodes CASSPGGRLATETQYF.

The rearrangement links TRBV4-1 to TRBJ1-1, with D maybe TRBD1 (5 bases). From germline, CDR1 is MGHRA and CDR2 YSYEKL. V dropped 1 base and J dropped 11 bases, with 14 bases sitting between them. This CDR3 spans 13 amino acids. Written as DNA, the CDR3 is TGCGCCAGCAGCCAAGGGGCCCAGGAGGGGGCTTTCTTT. Its translation: CASSQGAQEGAFF.

This chain connects TRBV16 to TRBJ1-5; D is undetermined. Germline CDR1 and CDR2: KGHSY and FQNENV. Trimming pared 4 bases from V and 6 bases from J, leaving 13 bases between. The CDR3 extends over 14 amino acids. CDR3 DNA sequence: TGTGCCAGCAGCCGCAGGTGGCTCGGTCAGCCCCAGCATTTT. Translating it yields CASSRRWLGQPQHF.

The gene calls are TRBV10-3 and TRBJ2-5; no clear D gene. Between the trimmed V and J ends, which lost 0 bases and 7 bases, there was a span of 9 bases. This CDR3 spans 13 amino acids. Germline-derived CDR1 and CDR2 are ENHRY and SYGVKD. CDR3 residues: CAISESTSWTQYF. The CDR3 DNA reads TGTGCCATCAGTGAGTCGACAAGTTGGACCCAGTACTTC.

This chain connects TRBV7-9 to TRBJ1-5; D not resolved. V was shortened by 7 bases and J by 15 bases, with 7 bases between the two germline ends. The germline gives CDR1 SEHNR, CDR2 FQNEAQ (reference sequence). The CDR3 covers 8 residues. CDR3 sequence (DNA): TGTGCCAGCAATTCGGGGCATTTT. It translates to CASNSGHF. The whole variable domain, remainder taken from reference TRBV7-9 and TRBJ1-5, is DTGVSQNPRHKITKRGQNVTFRCDPISEHNRLYWYRQTLGQGPEFLTYFQNEAQLEKSRLLSDRFSAERPKGSFSTLEIQRTEQGDSAMYLCASNSGHFGDGTRLSIL.

The V gene is TRBV24-1, the J gene TRBJ2-2; 8 bases agree with TRBD2. Germline CDR1 reads KGHDR; CDR2 reads SFDVKD. J was trimmed by 3 bases and V by 7 bases; bases with no gene match: 12. The CDR3 spans 17 residues. The CDR3 reads CATSLGGGSRYTGELFF. The CDR3 DNA reads TGTGCCACCAGCCTCGGGGGGGGATCAAGGTACACCGGGGAGCTGTTTTTT.

The chain joins TRBV7-2 to TRBJ2-3; D possibly corresponds to TRBD1 (6 bases). The ends were cut back, 1 base at V and 10 bases at J, with 9 bases in the middle. This CDR3 comprises 12 residues. Looked up from germline, CDR1 is SGHTA and CDR2 is FQGNSA. The DNA of the CDR3 is TGTGCCAGCAGCTTAGAGGCAGGGGCGCAGTATTTT. Protein sequence: CASSLEAGAQYF.

CDR3: CASTLNYGYTF. DNA for the CDR3: TGTGCCAGCACCCTAAACTATGGCTACACCTTC. The chain joins TRBV6-6 to TRBJ1-2; D call uncertain. Germline CDR1 MNHNY, CDR2 SVGAGI (reference sequence). Trimming took off 7 bases at V and 2 bases at J, with 5 bases between the two ends. CDR3 length: 11 residues.

This clone showed up just a few times. The chain has TRBV3-1 (or the pseudogene TRBV3-2) and TRBJ2-3, with 11 bases identical to TRBD2. V gave up 4 bases and J gave up 5 bases; unmatched junction bases: 11. CDR1 is LGHDT and CDR2 is YNNKEL in the germline V gene (reference sequence). The CDR3 loop spans 17 amino acids. CDR3 sequence: CASSPEGSGGAGDTQYF. Here the CDR3 DNA reads TGTGCCAGCAGCCCCGAGGGTAGCGGGGGGGCTGGAGATACGCAGTATTTT.

This chain joins TRBV6-5 and TRBJ2-7; no reliable D call. Germline CDR1 MNHEY, CDR2 SVGAGI. V lost 6 bases and J 0 bases, leaving 15 bases between the germline ends. The length of the CDR3 is 15 residues. DNA of the CDR3: TGTGCCAGCAGCCTAGACTCGACGAGCTCCTACGAGCAGTACTTC. Translating gives CASSLDSTSSYEQYF.

The CDR3 DNA follows: TGTGCCAGTAGTGCGGGGTGGGGAATGAACACTGAAGCTTTCTTT. Translated: CASSAGWGMNTEAFF. The chain couples TRBV19 to TRBJ1-1; D gene unclear. The CDR3 consists of 15 residues. Trimming removed 5 bases at V and 0 bases at J, with 13 bases between. Germline V gives CDR1 LNHDA, CDR2 SQIVND (reference sequence). The entire variable domain, with the rest obtained from reference TRBV19 and TRBJ1-1, is as follows: DGGITQSPKYLFRKEGQNVTLSCEQNLNHDAMYWYRQDPGQGLRLIYYSQIVNDFQKGDIAEGYSVSREKKESFPLTVTSAQKNPTAFYLCASSAGWGMNTEAFFGQGTRLTVV.

This chain links TRBV5-1 with TRBJ2-3; 8 nucleotides align to TRBD2. Germline V gives CDR1 SGHRS, CDR2 YFSETQ. The V and J ends lost 4 bases and 2 bases, in that order; junction bases with no gene match: 6. The CDR3 sequence is 15 residues long. The CDR3 loop is CASSRDGGVTDTQYF. Written as DNA, the CDR3 is TGCGCCAGCAGCCGGGACGGGGGGGTCACAGATACGCAGTATTTT.